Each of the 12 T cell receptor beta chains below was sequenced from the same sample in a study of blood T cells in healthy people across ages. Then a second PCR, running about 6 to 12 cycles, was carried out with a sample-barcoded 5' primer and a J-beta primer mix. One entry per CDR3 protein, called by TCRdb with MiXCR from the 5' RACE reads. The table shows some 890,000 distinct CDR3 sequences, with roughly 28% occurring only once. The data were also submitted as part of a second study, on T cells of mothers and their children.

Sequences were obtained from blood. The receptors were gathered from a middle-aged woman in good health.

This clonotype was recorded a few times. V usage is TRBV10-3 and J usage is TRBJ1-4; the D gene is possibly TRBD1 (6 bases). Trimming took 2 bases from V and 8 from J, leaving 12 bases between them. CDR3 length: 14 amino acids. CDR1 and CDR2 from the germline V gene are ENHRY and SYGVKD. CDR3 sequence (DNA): TGTGCCATCAGTGAGACAGGGATCGGGGAAAAACTGTTTTTT. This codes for CAISETGIGEKLFF.

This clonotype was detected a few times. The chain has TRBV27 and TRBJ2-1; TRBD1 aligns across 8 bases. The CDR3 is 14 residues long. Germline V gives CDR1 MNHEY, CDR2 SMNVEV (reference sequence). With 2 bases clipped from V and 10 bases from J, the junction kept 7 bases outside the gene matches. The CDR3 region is CASSLVGQGQEQFF. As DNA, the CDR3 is TGTGCCAGCAGTTTAGTTGGACAGGGTCAAGAGCAGTTCTTC.

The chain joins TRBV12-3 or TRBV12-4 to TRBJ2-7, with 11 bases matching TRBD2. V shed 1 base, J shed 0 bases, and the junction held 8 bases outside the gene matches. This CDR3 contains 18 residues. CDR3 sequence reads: CASSLGPSGGPSSYEQYF. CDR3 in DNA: TGTGCCAGCAGTTTAGGGCCTAGCGGGGGGCCCAGCTCCTACGAGCAGTACTTC.

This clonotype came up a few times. CDR3 region: CASSWGPGALLGQPQHF. DNA for the CDR3: TGTGCCAGCAGTTGGGGGCCAGGCGCACTACTAGGTCAGCCCCAGCATTTT. V and J are TRBV28 and TRBJ1-5, with D perhaps TRBD1 (6 bases). The germline V and J ends were trimmed by 4 bases and 6 bases, with 22 bases remaining between them. The germline V gene encodes CDR1 MDHEN and CDR2 SYDVKM. The CDR3 sequence is 17 residues long.

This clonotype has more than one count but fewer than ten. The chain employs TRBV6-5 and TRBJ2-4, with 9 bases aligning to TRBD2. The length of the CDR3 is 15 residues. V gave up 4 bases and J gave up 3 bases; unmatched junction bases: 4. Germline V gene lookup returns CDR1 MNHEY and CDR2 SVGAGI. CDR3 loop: CASSSSGAGKNIQYF. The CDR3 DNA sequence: TGTGCCAGCAGTTCTAGCGGGGCGGGCAAAAACATTCAGTACTTC.

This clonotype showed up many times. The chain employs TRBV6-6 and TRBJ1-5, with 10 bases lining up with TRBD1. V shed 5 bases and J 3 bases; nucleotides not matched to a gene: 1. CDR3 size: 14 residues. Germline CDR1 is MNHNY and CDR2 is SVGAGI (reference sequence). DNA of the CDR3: TGTGCCAGCAGTGGACAGGGGGTCAATCAGCCCCAGCATTTT. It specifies CASSGQGVNQPQHF.

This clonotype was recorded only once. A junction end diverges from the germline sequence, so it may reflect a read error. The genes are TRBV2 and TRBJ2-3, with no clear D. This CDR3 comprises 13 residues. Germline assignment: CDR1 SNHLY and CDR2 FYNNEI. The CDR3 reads CAGSVESPDTQYF. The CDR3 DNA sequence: TGTGCCGGCAGTGTTGAATCTCCAGATACGCAGTATTTT. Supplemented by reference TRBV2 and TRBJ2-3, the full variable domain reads EPEVTQTPSHQVTQMGQEVILRCVPISNHLYFYWYRQILGQKVEFLVSFYNNEISEKSEIFDDQFSVERPDGSNFTLKIRSTKLEDSAMYFCAGSVESPDTQYFGPGTRLTVL.

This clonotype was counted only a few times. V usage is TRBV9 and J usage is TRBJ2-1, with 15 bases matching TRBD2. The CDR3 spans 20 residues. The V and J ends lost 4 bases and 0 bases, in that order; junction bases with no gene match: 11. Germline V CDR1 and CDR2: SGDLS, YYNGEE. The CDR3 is CASSTPRTSGGVSSYNEQFF. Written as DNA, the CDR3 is TGTGCCAGCAGCACCCCTAGGACTAGCGGGGGGGTGAGCTCCTACAATGAGCAGTTCTTC.

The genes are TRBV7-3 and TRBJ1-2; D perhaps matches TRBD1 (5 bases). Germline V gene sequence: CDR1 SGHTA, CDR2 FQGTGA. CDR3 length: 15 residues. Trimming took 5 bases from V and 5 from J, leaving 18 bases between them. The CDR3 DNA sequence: TGTGCCAGCAGCGCTAAGTCCGGGGGGAGGTATGGCTACACCTTC. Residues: CASSAKSGGRYGYTF.

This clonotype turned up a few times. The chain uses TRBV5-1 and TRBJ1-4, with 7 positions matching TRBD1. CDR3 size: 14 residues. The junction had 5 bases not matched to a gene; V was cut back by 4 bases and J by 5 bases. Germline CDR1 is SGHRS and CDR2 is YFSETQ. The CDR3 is CASSTGQENEKLFF. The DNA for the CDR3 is TGCGCCAGCAGCACCGGACAGGAAAATGAAAAACTGTTTTTT.

The CDR3 sequence is CSAMSDGNQPQHF. CDR3 nucleotides: TGCAGTGCTATGTCGGACGGCAATCAGCCCCAGCATTTT. The J gene is TRBJ1-5, the V gene TRBV20-1; no clear D. The CDR3 consists of 13 residues. V dropped 4 bases and J dropped 2 bases, with 9 bases sitting between them. Germline-derived CDR1 and CDR2 are DFQATT and SNEGSKA (reference sequence).

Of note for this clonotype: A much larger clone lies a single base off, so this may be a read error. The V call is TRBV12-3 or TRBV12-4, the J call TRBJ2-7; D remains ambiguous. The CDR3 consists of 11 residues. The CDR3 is CACSFGWEQYF. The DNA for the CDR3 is TGTGCCTGCAGTTTCGGTTGGGAGCAGTACTTC.